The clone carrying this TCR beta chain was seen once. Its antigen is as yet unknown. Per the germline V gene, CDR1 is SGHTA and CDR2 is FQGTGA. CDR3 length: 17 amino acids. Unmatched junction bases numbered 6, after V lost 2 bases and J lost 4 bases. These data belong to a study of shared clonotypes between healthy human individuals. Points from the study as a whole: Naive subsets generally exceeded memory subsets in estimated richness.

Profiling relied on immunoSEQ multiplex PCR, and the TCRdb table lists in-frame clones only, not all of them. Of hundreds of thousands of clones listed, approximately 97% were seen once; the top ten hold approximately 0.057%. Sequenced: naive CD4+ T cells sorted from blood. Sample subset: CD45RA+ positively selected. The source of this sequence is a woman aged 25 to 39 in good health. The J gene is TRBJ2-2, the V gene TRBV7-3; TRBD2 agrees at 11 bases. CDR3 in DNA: TGTGCCAGCAGCTTATTAGCGGGAGGGTTCGTCACCGGGGAGCTGTTTTTT. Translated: CASSLLAGGFVTGELFF. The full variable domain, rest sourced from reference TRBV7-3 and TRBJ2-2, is GAGVSQTPSNKVTEKGKYVELRCDPISGHTALYWYRQSLGQGPEFLIYFQGTGAADDSGLPNDRFFAVRPEGSVSTLKIQRTERGDSAVYLCASSLLAGGFVTGELFFGEGSRLTVL.